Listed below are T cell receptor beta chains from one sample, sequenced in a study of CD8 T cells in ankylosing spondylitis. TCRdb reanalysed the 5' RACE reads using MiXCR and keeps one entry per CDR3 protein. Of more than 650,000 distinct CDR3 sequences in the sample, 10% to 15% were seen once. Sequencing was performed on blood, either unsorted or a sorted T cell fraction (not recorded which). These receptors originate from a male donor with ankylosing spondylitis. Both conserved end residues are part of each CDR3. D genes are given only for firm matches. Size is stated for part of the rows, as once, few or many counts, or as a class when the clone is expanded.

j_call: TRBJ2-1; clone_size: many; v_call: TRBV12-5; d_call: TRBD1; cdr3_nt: TGTGCTAGTGGTTCCAAAACGGGACAGGGGGCCTTAAGTGAGCAGTTCTTC; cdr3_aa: CASGSKTGQGALSEQFF
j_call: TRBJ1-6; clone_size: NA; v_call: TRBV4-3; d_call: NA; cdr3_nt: TGCGCCAGCAGCCGCCTACTCCATGAAACACCCCTCCACTTT; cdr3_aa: CASSRLLHETPLHF
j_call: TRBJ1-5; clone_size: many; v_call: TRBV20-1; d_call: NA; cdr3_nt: TGCAGTGCTAAAAGAGGGCAGCCCCAGCATTTT; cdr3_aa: CSAKRGQPQHF
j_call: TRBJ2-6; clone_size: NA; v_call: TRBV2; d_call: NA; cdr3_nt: TGTGCCAGCAGTGGTACTGGGGCCAACGTCCTGACTTTC; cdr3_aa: CASSGTGANVLTF
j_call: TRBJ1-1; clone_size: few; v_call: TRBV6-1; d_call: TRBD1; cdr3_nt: TGTGCCAGCAAAATAACAGGGGGCACTGAAGCTTTCTTT; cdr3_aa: CASKITGGTEAFF
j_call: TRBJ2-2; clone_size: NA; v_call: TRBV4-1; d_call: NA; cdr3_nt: TGCGCCAGCAGCGCACGACAGCTTGCGAACACCGGGGAGCTGTTTTTT; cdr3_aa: CASSARQLANTGELFF
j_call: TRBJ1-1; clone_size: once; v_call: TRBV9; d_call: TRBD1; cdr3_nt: TGTGCCAGCAGCGCACAGGGGGCGCAAACTGAAGCTTTCTTT; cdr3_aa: CASSAQGAQTEAFF
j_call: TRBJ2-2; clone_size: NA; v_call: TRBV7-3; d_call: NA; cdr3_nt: TGTGCCAGCAGCCCAATACTGACTCGGGGTTCCGGGGAGCTGTTTTTT; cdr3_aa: CASSPILTRGSGELFF
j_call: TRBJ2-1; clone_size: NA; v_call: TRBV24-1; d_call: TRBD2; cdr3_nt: TGTGCCACCAGTGATCCGCAGCCCGGGGGGGGGTCCTACAATGAGCAGTTCTTC; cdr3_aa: CATSDPQPGGGSYNEQFF
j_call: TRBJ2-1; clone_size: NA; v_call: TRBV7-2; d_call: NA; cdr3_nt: TGTGCCAGCAGCTTCACTCACTACAATGAGCAGTTCTTC; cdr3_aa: CASSFTHYNEQFF
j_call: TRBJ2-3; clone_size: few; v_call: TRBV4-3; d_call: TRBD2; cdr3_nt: TGCGCCAGCAGCCAAGATCCCTCGGGTATGAGCGGGAGCTCAGATACGCAGTATTTT; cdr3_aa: CASSQDPSGMSGSSDTQYF
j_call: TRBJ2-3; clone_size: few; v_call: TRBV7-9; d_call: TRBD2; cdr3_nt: TGTGCCAGCAGCCGACTAGCGGGAGGCTTATTTAATACGCAGTATTTT; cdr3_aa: CASSRLAGGLFNTQYF
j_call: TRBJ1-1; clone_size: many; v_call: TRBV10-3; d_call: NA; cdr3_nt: TGTGCCACCTATGACCCCTCCATGAACACTGAAGCTTTCTTT; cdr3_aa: CATYDPSMNTEAFF
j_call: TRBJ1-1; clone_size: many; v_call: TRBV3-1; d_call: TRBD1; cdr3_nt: TGTGCCAGCAGTCGAACAGGGGGCCACACTGAAGCTTTCTTT; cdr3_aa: CASSRTGGHTEAFF
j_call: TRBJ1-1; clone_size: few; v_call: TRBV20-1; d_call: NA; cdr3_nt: TGCAGTGCACAGATACCAGGGGCCAACACTGAAGCTTTCTTT; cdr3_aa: CSAQIPGANTEAFF
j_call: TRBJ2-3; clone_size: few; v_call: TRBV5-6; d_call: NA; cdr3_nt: TGTGCCAGCAGCTTGACCCGAGGCAGGGACACAGATACGCAGTATTTT; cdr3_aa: CASSLTRGRDTDTQYF
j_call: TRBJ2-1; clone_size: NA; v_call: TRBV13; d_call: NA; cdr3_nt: TGTGCCAGCAGCTCAGAGGGGTTGAGGAACACAGGAGAGCAGTTCTTC; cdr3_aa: CASSSEGLRNTGEQFF
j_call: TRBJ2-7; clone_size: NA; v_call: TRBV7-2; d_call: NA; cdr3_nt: TGTGCCAGCAGCAACACAGTGCTAGGGGAGCAGTACTTC; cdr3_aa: CASSNTVLGEQYF
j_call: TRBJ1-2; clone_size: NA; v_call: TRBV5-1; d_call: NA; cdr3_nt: TGCGCCACTCGAAACAGGGATCACGGCTACACCTTC; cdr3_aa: CATRNRDHGYTF
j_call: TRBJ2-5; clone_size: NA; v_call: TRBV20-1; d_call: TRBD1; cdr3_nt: TGCAGTGCTCAAATTGACAGGGTAGAAGAGACCCAGTACTTC; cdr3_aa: CSAQIDRVEETQYF
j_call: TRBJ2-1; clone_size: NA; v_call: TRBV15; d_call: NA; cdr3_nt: TGTGCCACCAGCAGAGGTGGGGGACTGGCAAACAATGAGCAGTTCTTC; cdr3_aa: CATSRGGGLANNEQFF
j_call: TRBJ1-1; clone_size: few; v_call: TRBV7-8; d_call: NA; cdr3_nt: TGTGCCAGCAGCTTAGAGCTCCCTGGAGCTTTCTTT; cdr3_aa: CASSLELPGAFF
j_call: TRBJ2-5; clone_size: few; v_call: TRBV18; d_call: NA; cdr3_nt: TGTGCCAGCTCACCACCGAGTGGGAGCCTCGGCGAAAAGACCCAGTACTTC; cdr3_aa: CASSPPSGSLGEKTQYF
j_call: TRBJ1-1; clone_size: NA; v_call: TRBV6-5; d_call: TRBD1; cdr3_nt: TGTGCCAGCAGTGAGGGGGCGTCGGCTTTCTTT; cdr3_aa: CASSEGASAFF
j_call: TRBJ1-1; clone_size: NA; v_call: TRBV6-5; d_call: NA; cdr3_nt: TGTGCCAGCAGTTACTCGATTCGGGACACCACTGAAGCTTTCTTT; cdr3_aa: CASSYSIRDTTEAFF
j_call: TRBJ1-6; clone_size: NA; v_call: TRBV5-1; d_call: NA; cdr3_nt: TGCGCCAGCAGTCATACGCCAAGGACCGCCGCGGGGGATTCACCCCTCCACTTT; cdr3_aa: CASSHTPRTAAGDSPLHF
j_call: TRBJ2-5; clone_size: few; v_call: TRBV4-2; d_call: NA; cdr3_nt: TGTGCCAGCAGCCAAGGGACAGTCCTCCAAGAGACCCAGTACTTC; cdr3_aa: CASSQGTVLQETQYF
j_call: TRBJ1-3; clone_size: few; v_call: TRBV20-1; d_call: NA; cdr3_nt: TGCAGTGCTAGAGACCGAGGGAGCTCTGGAAACACCATATATTTT; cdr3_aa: CSARDRGSSGNTIYF